This TCR beta chain comes out of a study of CD8 T cells in ankylosing spondylitis. Findings of the study overall: Earlier reports found some motif variants in synovial fluid and blood in reactive arthritis. Typical of ankylosing spondylitis blood, it appeared, was a TCR beta motif of about eight highly homologous variants.

TCRdb analysed the 5' RACE reads with MiXCR anew, one entry per CDR3 protein. The table has about 240,000 distinct CDR3 sequences, approximately 9% seen once; the top ten hold approximately 7%. This clonotype came up many times. Its antigen is still unknown. This TCR came from a male donor with ankylosing spondylitis or in good health (not recorded which). Sequencing was carried out using blood, either unsorted or a sorted T cell fraction (not recorded which).

The CDR3 DNA reads TGTGCCAGCAGTCCTCTCAGTGAGCAGTTCTTC. Residues: CASSPLSEQFF. This chain links TRBV12-3 or TRBV12-4 with TRBJ2-1, with D hard to call. With 5 bases removed from V and 9 bases from J, the gap between germline ends came to 8 bases. The CDR3 covers 11 residues.